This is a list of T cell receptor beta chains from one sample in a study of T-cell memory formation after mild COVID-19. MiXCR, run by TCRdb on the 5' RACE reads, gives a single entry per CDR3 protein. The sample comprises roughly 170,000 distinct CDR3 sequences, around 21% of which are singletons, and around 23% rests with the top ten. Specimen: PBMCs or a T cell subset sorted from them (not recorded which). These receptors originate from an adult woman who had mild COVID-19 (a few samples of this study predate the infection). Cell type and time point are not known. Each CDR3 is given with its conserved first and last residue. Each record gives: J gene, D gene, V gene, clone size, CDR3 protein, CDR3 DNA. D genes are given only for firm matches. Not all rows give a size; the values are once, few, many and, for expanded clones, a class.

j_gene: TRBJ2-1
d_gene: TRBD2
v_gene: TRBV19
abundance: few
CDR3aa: CASRLAGYNEQFF
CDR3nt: TGTGCCAGTAGGCTAGCGGGGTACAATGAGCAGTTCTTC

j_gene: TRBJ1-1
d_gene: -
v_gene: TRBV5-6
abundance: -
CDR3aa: CASSLYTEAFF
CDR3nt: TGTGCCAGCAGCTTGTACACTGAAGCTTTCTTT

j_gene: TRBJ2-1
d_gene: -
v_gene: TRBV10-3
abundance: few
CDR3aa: CAISAGLTQGNEQFF
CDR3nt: TGTGCCATCAGCGCAGGTTTGACTCAAGGCAATGAGCAGTTCTTC

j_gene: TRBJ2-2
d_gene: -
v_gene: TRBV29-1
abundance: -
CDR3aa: CSASGLWNTGELFF
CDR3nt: TGCAGCGCTTCGGGACTCTGGAACACCGGGGAGCTGTTTTTT

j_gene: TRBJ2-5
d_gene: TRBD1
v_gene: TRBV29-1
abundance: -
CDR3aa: CSAEGQGVQETQYF
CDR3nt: TGCAGCGCAGAAGGACAGGGTGTCCAAGAGACCCAGTACTTC

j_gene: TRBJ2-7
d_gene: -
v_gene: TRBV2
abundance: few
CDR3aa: CASRGGYEQYF
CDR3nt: TGTGCCAGCAGGGGCGGCTACGAGCAGTACTTC

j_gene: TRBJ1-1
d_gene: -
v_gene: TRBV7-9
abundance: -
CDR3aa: CASSRRWGGTDTEAFF
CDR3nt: TGTGCCAGCAGCCGCCGTTGGGGGGGAACGGACACTGAAGCTTTCTTT

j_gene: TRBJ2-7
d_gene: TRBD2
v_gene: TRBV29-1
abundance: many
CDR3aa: CSVLGRGGRYEQYF
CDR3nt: TGCAGCGTCCTCGGGCGGGGGGGACGATACGAGCAGTACTTC

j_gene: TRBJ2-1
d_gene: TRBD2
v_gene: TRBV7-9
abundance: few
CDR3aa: CASSSTSLLSGTSGYNEQFF
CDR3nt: TGTGCCAGCAGCTCGACCTCCTTGTTATCCGGGACTAGCGGATACAATGAGCAGTTCTTC

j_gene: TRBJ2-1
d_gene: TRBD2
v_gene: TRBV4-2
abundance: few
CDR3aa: CASSQELAAKAQFF
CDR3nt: TGTGCCAGCAGCCAAGAACTAGCGGCCAAAGCGCAGTTCTTC

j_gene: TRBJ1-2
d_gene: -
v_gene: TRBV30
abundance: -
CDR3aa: CAWGGLTEDNYGYTF
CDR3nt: TGTGCCTGGGGGGGCTTGACAGAAGATAACTATGGCTACACCTTC

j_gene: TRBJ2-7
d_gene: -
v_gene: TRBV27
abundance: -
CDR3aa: CASSLRPRGTYEQYF
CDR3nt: TGTGCCAGCAGTTTAAGGCCAAGGGGGACCTACGAGCAGTACTTC

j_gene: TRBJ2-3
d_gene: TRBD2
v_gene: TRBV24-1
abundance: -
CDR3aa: CATSDGWTSGISTDTQYF
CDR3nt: TGTGCCACCAGTGATGGGTGGACTAGCGGGATTAGCACAGATACGCAGTATTTT

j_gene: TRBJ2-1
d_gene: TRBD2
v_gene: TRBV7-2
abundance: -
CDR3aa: CASSLESGNAYNEQFF
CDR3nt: TGTGCCAGCAGCCTCGAGAGCGGGAATGCCTACAATGAGCAGTTCTTC

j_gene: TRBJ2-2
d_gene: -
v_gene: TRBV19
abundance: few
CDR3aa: CASSLGGFATGELFF
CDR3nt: TGTGCCAGTAGTCTCGGAGGGTTTGCCACCGGGGAGCTGTTTTTT

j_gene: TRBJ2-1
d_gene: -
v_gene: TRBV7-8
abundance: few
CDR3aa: CASSMGLINEQFF
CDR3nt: TGTGCCAGCAGCATGGGACTCATCAATGAGCAGTTCTTC

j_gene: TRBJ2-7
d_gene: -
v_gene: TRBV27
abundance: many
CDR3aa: CASSFNPRYEQYF
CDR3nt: TGTGCCAGCAGTTTTAACCCCAGATACGAGCAGTACTTC

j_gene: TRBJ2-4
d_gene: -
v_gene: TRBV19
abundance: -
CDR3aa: CASSTKTVLAKNIQYF
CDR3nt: TGTGCCAGTAGTACTAAGACAGTCCTAGCCAAAAACATTCAGTACTTC

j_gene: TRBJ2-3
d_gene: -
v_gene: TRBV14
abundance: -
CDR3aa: CASSHREKPGTDTQYF
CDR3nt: TGTGCCAGCAGCCACCGGGAAAAACCGGGCACAGATACGCAGTATTTT

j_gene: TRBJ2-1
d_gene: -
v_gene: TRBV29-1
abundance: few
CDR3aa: CSVGSTLGNEQFF
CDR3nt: TGCAGCGTTGGGTCTACCCTAGGGAATGAGCAGTTCTTC

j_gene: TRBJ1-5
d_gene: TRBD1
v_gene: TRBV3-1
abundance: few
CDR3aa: CARETGTGNQPQHF
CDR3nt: TGTGCCAGAGAAACCGGGACAGGGAATCAGCCCCAGCATTTT

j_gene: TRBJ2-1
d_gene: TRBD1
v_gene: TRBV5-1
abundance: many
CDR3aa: CASSLKGTGPYNEQFF
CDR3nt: TGCGCCAGCAGCTTGAAGGGGACAGGGCCTTACAATGAGCAGTTCTTC